A single sample gave rise to the 13 T cell receptor beta chains below, sequenced in a study of cytomegalovirus exposure and HLA in healthy donors. Researchers ran the PCR with 60 Vbeta and 13 Jbeta primers. Data came from immunoSEQ multiplex PCR; TCRdb stores just in-frame clones and leaves some out. The sample holds under 200,000 clones, approximately 70% seen once. The sequenced material came from PBMCs. Receptors were obtained from a woman between 25 and 40 years old in good health and CMV-seronegative.

This chain links TRBV4-2 with TRBJ2-6, with a possible D match to TRBD1 (5 bases). The V gene lost 1 base and the J gene lost 0 bases, with 13 bases spanning the gap. CDR1 is LGHNA and CDR2 is YNFKEQ in the germline V gene. This CDR3 has 18 residues. DNA for the CDR3: TGTGCCAGCAGCCAAGCAGGGAATTCGGACTCTGGGGCCAACGTCCTGACTTTC. This encodes CASSQAGNSDSGANVLTF.

In this sample, this clone turned up once. The chain couples TRBV6-6 to TRBJ1-2, with TRBD1 identical over 12 bases. Germline V gene lookup returns CDR1 MNHNY and CDR2 SVGAGI (reference sequence). The CDR3 is made up of 16 amino acids. After removal of 6 bases from V and 4 bases from J, the junction contained 9 bases not matched to a gene. The CDR3 DNA reads as TGTGCCAGCAGCGCGGACCCGGGACAGGGGGCCTATGGCTACACCTTC. It encodes CASSADPGQGAYGYTF.

The rearrangement links TRBV6-6 to TRBJ2-5, with D tentatively TRBD1 (5 bases). The CDR3 is 15 amino acids. CDR1 is MNHNY, CDR2 SVGAGI, per germline (reference sequence). The V end lost 0 bases, the J end lost 1 base, and 9 bases lay between the germline ends. This chain's CDR3 is CASSYSGQAQETQYF. DNA for the CDR3: TGTGCCAGCAGTTACTCGGGGCAGGCCCAAGAGACCCAGTACTTC.

Concerning this clone itself: The identical CDR3 is also encoded by other nucleotide sequences in the sample. The CDR3 DNA is TGTGCCAGCAGCTTAGGCAGGGCCTACGAGCAGTACTTC. This encodes CASSLGRAYEQYF. The V gene is TRBV7-9, the J gene TRBJ2-7; perhaps TRBD1 as D (5 bases). Trimming left V 1 base short and J 2 bases short, with 6 bases between. CDR3 length: 13 residues. Per the germline V gene, CDR1 is SEHNR and CDR2 is FQNEAQ (reference sequence).

This chain links TRBV7-2 with TRBJ1-4; D is uncertain. The length of the CDR3 is 15 residues. Germline V lookup: CDR1 SGHTA, CDR2 FQGNSA. V dropped 6 bases and J dropped 2 bases, with 13 bases sitting between them. CDR3 nucleotide sequence: TGTGCCAGCAGACAGTCCTCCTCCACTAATGAAAAACTGTTTTTT. Translation gives CASRQSSSTNEKLFF.

This clone was picked up a small number of times. The chain recombines TRBV11-2 with TRBJ2-7; 10 bases map to TRBD1. V dropped 4 bases and J dropped 3; count of bases not matched to a gene: 6. CDR1 is SGHAT, CDR2 FQNNGV, per germline. The CDR3 contains 15 residues. This CDR3 is CASSSLRTGGYEQYF. The CDR3 DNA is TGTGCCAGCAGCTCGTTAAGGACAGGGGGCTACGAGCAGTACTTC.

The rearrangement uses TRBV2 and TRBJ1-1, with a tentative D call TRBD1 (6 bases). The CDR3 consists of 15 residues. V was pared by 6 bases and J by 0 bases, with 14 bases between. The germline CDR1 and CDR2 sequences are SNHLY and FYNNEI. The CDR3 DNA is TGTGCCAGCAGGGTGTTTGGACAGATGAACACTGAAGCTTTCTTT. Its protein product is CASRVFGQMNTEAFF.

This chain joins TRBV7-9 and TRBJ2-5; D unresolved. V shed 0 bases and J shed 1 base, with 9 bases lying between them. The germline gives CDR1 SEHNR, CDR2 FQNEAQ (reference sequence). The CDR3 contains 15 residues. The CDR3: CASSLALTGQETQYF. CDR3 coding DNA: TGTGCCAGCAGCTTAGCGTTAACGGGCCAAGAGACCCAGTACTTC.

The chain links TRBV7-9 to TRBJ1-2; D remains unclear. The CDR3 consists of 12 residues. In germline, CDR1 is SEHNR, CDR2 FQNEAQ (reference sequence). Trimming removed 3 bases at V and 8 bases at J, with 10 bases between. The CDR3 region is CASSFSTGGYTF. CDR3 coding DNA: TGTGCCAGCAGCTTTTCAACGGGGGGCTACACCTTC.

The chain is built from TRBV9 and TRBJ2-7; 7 bases line up with TRBD2. V trimming: 0 bases; J trimming: 2 bases; junction bases outside the gene matches: 2. The CDR3 covers 14 residues. Germline V gene data show CDR1 as SGDLS and CDR2 as YYNGEE. The CDR3 DNA sequence: TGTGCCAGCAGCGTAGACGGGGGGACCTACGAGCAGTACTTC. Residues: CASSVDGGTYEQYF.

The genes are TRBV7-2 and TRBJ2-6, with a weak D call TRBD2 (5 bases). The CDR3 contains 16 residues. Trimming removed 7 bases at V and 0 bases at J, with 13 bases between. Germline values: CDR1 SGHTA, CDR2 FQGNSA. CDR3 DNA sequence: TGTGCCAGCACCCGAGCGGCGCGCTCTGGGGCCAACGTCCTGACTTTC. Translated, it gives CASTRAARSGANVLTF.

The V call is TRBV18, the J call TRBJ2-7, with a tentative D call TRBD1 (6 bases). There are 15 residues in the CDR3. V lost 3 bases and J lost 0, with 12 bases in between. Germline CDR1 KGHSH, CDR2 LQKENI. The CDR3 sequence: CASSPGQPSSYEQYF. Here the CDR3 DNA reads TGTGCCAGCTCACCTGGACAGCCCAGCTCCTACGAGCAGTACTTC. Using reference TRBV18 and TRBJ2-7 for the parts outside the CDR3, the full variable domain is NAGVMQNPRHLVRRRGQEARLRCSPMKGHSHVYWYRQLPEEGLKFMVYLQKENIIDESGMPKERFSAEFPKEGPSILRIQQVVRGDSAAYFCASSPGQPSSYEQYFGPGTRLTVT.

This clone occurred a few times. The chain combines TRBV6-5 with TRBJ2-2; D may be TRBD2 (5 bases). Trimming took off 0 bases at V and 4 bases at J, with 12 bases between the two ends. Germline V gene lookup returns CDR1 MNHEY and CDR2 SVGAGI. This CDR3 is 16 amino acids long. CDR3 DNA: TGTGCCAGCAGTTACTCTACCTCTCGGGGCACCGGGGAGCTGTTTTTT. Translated, it gives CASSYSTSRGTGELFF.